This T cell receptor beta chain was obtained from a study of T cell responses to AZD1222 COVID-19 vaccine. The repertoire was sequenced with immunoSEQ multiplex PCR; TCRdb's copy has only in-frame clones and lacks some. The sample contains 110,000 to 150,000 clones, approximately 90% of which appear only once. In its sample, this clone was seen once. Its antigen is currently unknown. This CDR3 has 17 amino acids. Unmatched junction bases numbered 13, after V lost 8 bases and J lost 1 base. Germline V lookup: CDR1 SGHTA, CDR2 FQGNSA. Study results and limitations: The span of vaccine-associated CD4 TCRs extended across spike, with dominance at 160-218 and 743-854. The reported proportion of spike-specific TCRs targeting unmutated variant regions was nearly half. A mostly white British donor set with more females was recruited, and clonal diversity was possibly underestimated.

The genes are TRBV7-2 and TRBJ2-5, with TRBD2 matching over 10 bases. This receptor was taken from an adult in good health. The specimen was peripheral blood, collected on day 0 of AZD1222 vaccination. The DNA for the CDR3 is TGTGCCAGCGCCCCGCAGGGGACTAGCGCGCTCCAAGAGACCCAGTACTTC. This encodes CASAPQGTSALQETQYF.